The rows below give T cell receptor beta chains drawn from one sample of a study of T cell clones after liver transplantation. Clones were read by immunoSEQ multiplex PCR, and TCRdb kept only the in-frame ones, dropping some. Among roughly 51,000 clones listed, 55% to 85% were seen once. This specimen consisted of CD4+ T cells from blood, obtained around 54 months after liver transplant. These receptors were taken from a human patient who received a liver transplant. The T cells may come from the graft donor. Both conserved end residues are trimmed from each CDR3. A row's size may be missing; if present it is once, few, many or a size class.

J	size	V	CDR3
TRBJ1-3	few	TRBV7-9	AISPGDGNTIY
TRBJ2-3	-	TRBV5-1	ASSPGQGRGSQY
TRBJ2-5	-	TRBV28	ASSYWTGGKQETQY
TRBJ1-1	-	TRBV19	ASRSNRGTEAF
TRBJ1-1	-	TRBV9	ASSPSGVNTEAF
TRBJ1-1	-	TRBV14	ASSLLFTEAF
TRBJ2-3	once	TRBV5-6	ASTLGLAVNTDTQY
TRBJ2-7	-	TRBV6-1	ASRVTGENEQY
TRBJ2-1	-	TRBV28	ASSPPTFRDEQF
TRBJ2-3	-	TRBV7-2	ASSLGTSGITDTQY
TRBJ2-7	-	TRBV4-2	ASSRGDAYEQY
TRBJ2-3	-	TRBV7-6	ASSLAGGPSDTQY
TRBJ2-7	-	TRBV5-1	ASTLDVSGEQY
TRBJ2-1	-	TRBV2	ASSDWDRGSNEQF
TRBJ2-3	-	TRBV10-1	ASSEALAADTQY
TRBJ2-3	-	TRBV7-6	ASSLAWGGSTDTQY
TRBJ2-5	-	TRBV9	ASSTTGTGRKTQY
TRBJ1-5	-	TRBV28	ASSRGGDNQPQH
TRBJ2-3	few	TRBV7-3	ASSPRAGTGDTQY
TRBJ2-2	-	TRBV6-6	ASIQGQGAAGELF
TRBJ2-7	-	TRBV6-5	ASTPPGQGYEQY
TRBJ1-4	-	TRBV19	ASTGWDRGNEKLF
TRBJ1-4	once	TRBV19	ASSMPGANEKLF
TRBJ2-7	few	TRBV7-6	ASSSSFPLAGVSYEQY
TRBJ1-2	-	TRBV30	ASHPRGAYGYT
TRBJ2-1	-	TRBV10-3	AIGRLAGVYNEQF
TRBJ2-7	-	TRBV7-3	ASSLDNGGRYEQY
TRBJ2-7	-	TRBV5-1	TSSLGRVYNEQY
TRBJ2-3	many	TRBV2	ASSAMASLNTQY
TRBJ1-1	-	TRBV7-2	ASSLVGARGTEAF
TRBJ2-3	-	TRBV9	ASSVVGRTGSGDTQY
TRBJ2-5	-	TRBV2	ASSARYWETQY
TRBJ1-5	many	TRBV7-8	ASSPGAPGGTWQPQH
TRBJ2-1	-	TRBV28	ASSLSAGYYNEQF
TRBJ1-3	-	TRBV28	ASSFEAARNTIY
TRBJ2-5	-	TRBV29-1	SVGSRGETQY
TRBJ2-3	-	TRBV9	ASSRKDSTDTQY
TRBJ2-1	-	TRBV19	ASSIWIGGSSYNEQF
TRBJ2-3	-	TRBV4-1	ASSQDSGAGTDTQY
TRBJ2-3	-	TRBV5-1	ASSSGTSRDTQY
TRBJ2-7	-	TRBV6-5	ASSTSGTGGYEQY
TRBJ1-4	few	TRBV7-9	ASSLGTVSWQKLF
TRBJ2-2	-	TRBV5-8	ASRRGQGGELF
TRBJ2-7	-	TRBV7-2	ASGAYEQY
TRBJ1-2	-	TRBV30	AHSRGLEYGYT